This TCR beta chain is drawn from a study of T cells in Graves' hyperthyroidism and ophthalmopathy. Study information: Specimen type is peripheral blood, collected at initial diagnosis prior to any treatment.

Study-wide points: Using 13 V-J features, a model discriminated ophthalmopathy from stable hyperthyroidism.

Clinical symptoms, serum thyroxine, TRAb, thyroid ultrasound and orbital computed tomography informed diagnoses. The table lists this clonotype with many counts. Its antigen remains unknown. TCR beta CDR3 regions were amplified from RNA. A set of HTBI primers served as the primers for a first-round RT-PCR of the TCR CDR3. MiXCR was run by TCRdb on the multiplex PCR reads, yielding one entry per CDR3 protein. The sample carries 550,000 to 600,000 distinct CDR3 sequences, approximately 16% recorded once. This clonotype was sampled from a woman under 30 with Graves' hyperthyroidism. Sequenced material: blood.

The DNA for the CDR3 is TGTGCCACCAGTGATTTTTCGGGAGGGCGCTCCTACAATGAGCAGTTCTTC. Translation: CATSDFSGGRSYNEQFF. The chain is built from TRBV24-1 and TRBJ2-1; 8 nucleotides align to TRBD2. Germline assignment: CDR1 KGHDR and CDR2 SFDVKD. The V and J ends lost 1 base and 0 bases, in that order; junction bases with no gene match: 4. The CDR3 runs to 17 residues.